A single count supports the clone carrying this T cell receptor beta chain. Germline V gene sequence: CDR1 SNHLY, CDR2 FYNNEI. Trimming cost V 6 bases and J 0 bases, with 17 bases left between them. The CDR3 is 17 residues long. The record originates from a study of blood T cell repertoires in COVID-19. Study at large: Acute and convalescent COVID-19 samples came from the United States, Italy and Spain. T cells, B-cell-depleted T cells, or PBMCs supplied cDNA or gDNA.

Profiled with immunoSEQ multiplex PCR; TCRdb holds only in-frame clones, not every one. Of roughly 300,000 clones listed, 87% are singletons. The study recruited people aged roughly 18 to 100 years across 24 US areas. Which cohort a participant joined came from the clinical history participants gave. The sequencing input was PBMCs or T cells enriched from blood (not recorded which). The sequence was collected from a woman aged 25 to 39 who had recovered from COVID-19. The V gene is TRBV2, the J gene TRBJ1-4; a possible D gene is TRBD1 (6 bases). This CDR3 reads CASSRTAPLATNEKLFF. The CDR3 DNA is TGTGCCAGCAGCCGGACAGCCCCACTTGCAACTAATGAAAAACTGTTTTTT.